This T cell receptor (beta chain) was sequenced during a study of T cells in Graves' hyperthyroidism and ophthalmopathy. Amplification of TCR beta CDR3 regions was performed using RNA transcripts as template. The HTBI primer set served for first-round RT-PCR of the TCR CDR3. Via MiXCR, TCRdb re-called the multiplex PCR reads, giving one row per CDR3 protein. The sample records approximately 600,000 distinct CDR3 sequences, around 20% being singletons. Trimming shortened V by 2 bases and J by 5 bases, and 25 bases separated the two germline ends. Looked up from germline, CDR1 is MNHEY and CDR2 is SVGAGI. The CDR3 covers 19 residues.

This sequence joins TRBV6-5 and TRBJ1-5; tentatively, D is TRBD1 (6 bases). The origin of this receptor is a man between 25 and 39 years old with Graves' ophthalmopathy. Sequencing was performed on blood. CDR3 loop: CASSYQGVDRTGEDQPQHF. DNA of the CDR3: TGTGCCAGCAGTTACCAGGGCGTTGACAGGACTGGGGAGGATCAGCCCCAGCATTTT.